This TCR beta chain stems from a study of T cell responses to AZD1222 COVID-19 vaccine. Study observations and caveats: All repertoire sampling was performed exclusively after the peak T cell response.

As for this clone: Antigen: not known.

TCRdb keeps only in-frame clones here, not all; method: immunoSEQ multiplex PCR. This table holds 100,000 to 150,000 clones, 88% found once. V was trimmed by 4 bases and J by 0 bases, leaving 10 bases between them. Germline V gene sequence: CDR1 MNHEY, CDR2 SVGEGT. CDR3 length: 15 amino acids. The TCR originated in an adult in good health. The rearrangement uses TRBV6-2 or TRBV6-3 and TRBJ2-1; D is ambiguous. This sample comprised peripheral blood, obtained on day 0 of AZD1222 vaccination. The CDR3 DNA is TGTGCCAGCAGTTTGTGGGGATCCTCCTACAATGAGCAGTTCTTC. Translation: CASSLWGSSYNEQFF.